The rows below give T cell receptor beta chains drawn from one sample of a study of TIL therapy for anti-PD-1-resistant metastatic lung cancer. Here immunoSEQ multiplex PCR was the method, and the copy in TCRdb shows in-frame clones only, minus some. The sample includes roughly 60,000 clones, around 87% of them seen just once. The sequences come from blood, collected at baseline. All receptors derive from a person aged 30 to 80 with non-small cell lung cancer. The CDR3 runs from the conserved cysteine through the conserved F or W. The D gene is left open where the match is weak. Size tells how often a clone was seen (once, few, many) or the class of an expanded clone, and some rows leave it out.

size,D,V,J,DNA,CDR3
NA,NA,TRBV5-8,TRBJ2-7,TGTGCCAGCAGCCCATGGGACGGGAGTATCAACGTTTACGAGCAGTACTTC,CASSPWDGSINVYEQYF
NA,TRBD1,TRBV27,TRBJ2-7,TGTGCCAGCGAAGGGGGCCCCCACGAGCAGTACTTC,CASEGGPHEQYF
NA,TRBD1,TRBV28,TRBJ1-1,TGTGCCGTAAGGGGGCTAACTGAAGCTTTCTTT,CAVRGLTEAFF
NA,TRBD1,TRBV6-5,TRBJ2-2,TGTGCCAGCAGTACTACAGGGACAGGGACCGGGGAGCTGTTTTTT,CASSTTGTGTGELFF
few,NA,TRBV2,TRBJ2-7,TGTGCCAGCCGACGACCGGGGACCCCTTCCTACGAGCAGTACTTC,CASRRPGTPSYEQYF
NA,NA,TRBV5-1,TRBJ2-5,TGCGCCAGCAGCTTGGGAGGGAACCAAGAGACCCAGTACTTC,CASSLGGNQETQYF
NA,NA,TRBV27,TRBJ2-1,TGTGCCAGCAGCTTAAGCCCCCCCTCATACAATGAGCAGTTCTTC,CASSLSPPSYNEQFF
NA,NA,TRBV27,TRBJ2-7,TGTGCCAGCAGTTTATCGGGAGGAGGCGAGCAGTACTTC,CASSLSGGGEQYF
NA,TRBD2,TRBV2,TRBJ2-3,TGTGCCAGCAGTGACACGGCGGAACTAGCGGGCCCCCAGGAAGATACGCAGTATTTT,CASSDTAELAGPQEDTQYF
few,NA,TRBV21-1,TRBJ1-5,TGTGCCAGCAGCAAAGCGGGGACAGAGCCTACTAATCAGCCCCAGCATTTT,CASSKAGTEPTNQPQHF
NA,NA,TRBV3-1/TRBV3-2,TRBJ2-1,TGTGCCAGCAATAGTGGGAATGAGCAGTTCTTC,CASNSGNEQFF
NA,TRBD1,TRBV29-1,TRBJ2-3,TGCAGCGTTGAAGACAGGGGGCTGGATACGCAGTATTTT,CSVEDRGLDTQYF
NA,NA,TRBV5-1,TRBJ2-7,TGCGCCAGCAGCTTCACGAGAGAGGGGGAGCAGTACTTC,CASSFTREGEQYF
NA,NA,TRBV6-1,TRBJ2-7,TGTGCCAGCAGTGAATTCGGAAACTACGAGCAGTACTTC,CASSEFGNYEQYF
NA,NA,TRBV18,TRBJ1-2,TGTGCCAGCTCACCCGTGCCTGGGAATTATGGCTACACCTTC,CASSPVPGNYGYTF
NA,TRBD1,TRBV5-1,TRBJ1-2,TGCGCCAGCAGCTTGGGGGGGTTTACAGGGGAGCCTAACTATGGCTACACCTTC,CASSLGGFTGEPNYGYTF
NA,TRBD1,TRBV6-5,TRBJ1-1,TGTGCCAGCAGACTCACAGGGGGAACTGAAGCTTTCTTT,CASRLTGGTEAFF
NA,TRBD2,TRBV18,TRBJ2-1,TGTGCCAGCTCACCATTAGGGGCGGGAGCCCCCACGGGCAATGAGCAGTTCTTC,CASSPLGAGAPTGNEQFF
NA,TRBD1,TRBV6-1,TRBJ2-6,TGTGCCAGCAGTGCCCGGGACAGGTCTTTCTCTGGGGCCAACGTCCTGACTTTC,CASSARDRSFSGANVLTF
few,NA,TRBV15,TRBJ1-6,TGTGCCACCAGCAGAGTGGGCAGCCTCAATTCACCCCTCCACTTT,CATSRVGSLNSPLHF
NA,NA,TRBV2,TRBJ2-5,TGTGCCAGCGGGACACAAGAGACCCAGTACTTC,CASGTQETQYF
NA,TRBD2,TRBV2,TRBJ2-1,TGTGCCAGCAGTGAGGTACCGGGACTAGCATCCTACAATGAGCAGTTCTTC,CASSEVPGLASYNEQFF
NA,TRBD2,TRBV11-2,TRBJ2-3,TGTGCCAGCAGCTATTATAGCGGGGGACCTGCCACAGATACGCAGTATTTT,CASSYYSGGPATDTQYF
NA,TRBD1,TRBV2,TRBJ1-5,TGTGCCAGCAGTGGTGAGACAGGGAACTTTCGGAGCAATCAGCCCCAGCATTTT,CASSGETGNFRSNQPQHF
NA,NA,TRBV10-3,TRBJ2-3,TGTGCCATCAGTGAGTCGATTCGGCTCACAGATACGCAGTATTTT,CAISESIRLTDTQYF
NA,NA,TRBV19,TRBJ1-2,TGTGCCAGTAGTATATGGAACACAAACTATGGCTACACCTTC,CASSIWNTNYGYTF
NA,NA,TRBV7-2,TRBJ1-1,TGTGCCAGCAGCTTAGTAGGGGGGCAGATTAACACTGAAGCTTTCTTT,CASSLVGGQINTEAFF
NA,NA,TRBV2,TRBJ1-6,TGTGCCAGCAACAGGGATCCCGACTCCTATAATTCACCCCTCCACTTT,CASNRDPDSYNSPLHF
NA,NA,TRBV27,TRBJ2-5,TGTGCCAGCAGCCGGGGCACCCCCCAAGAGACCCAGTACTTC,CASSRGTPQETQYF
NA,NA,TRBV27,TRBJ2-7,TGTGCCAGCAGACCACAAGCAGGATCCCCTCACGAGCAGTACTTC,CASRPQAGSPHEQYF
few,NA,TRBV28,TRBJ1-1,TGTGCCAGCAGGTTTCCAGGGAACACTGAAGCTTTCTTT,CASRFPGNTEAFF
NA,TRBD1,TRBV7-2,TRBJ2-7,TGTGCCAGCAGCCCGAAGGGACAGGGCCTTCAGTACTTC,CASSPKGQGLQYF
NA,NA,TRBV2,TRBJ1-2,TGTGCCAGCAGTGCGGGCAGGGACCATGGCTACACCTTC,CASSAGRDHGYTF
NA,NA,TRBV5-3,TRBJ2-3,TGTGCCAGACAACGGGACAACCTAACCGCTAGCACAGATACGCAGTATTTT,CARQRDNLTASTDTQYF
NA,TRBD1,TRBV18,TRBJ2-6,TGTGCCACCCAGGACAGGGGGCCTGGGGCCAACGTCCTGACTTTC,CATQDRGPGANVLTF
NA,TRBD1,TRBV28,TRBJ1-2,TGTGCCAGCAGGTCGGGACAGTTAAGCTATGGCTACACCTTC,CASRSGQLSYGYTF
NA,NA,TRBV3-1/TRBV3-2,TRBJ2-1,TGTGCCAGCAGCCAAGACGGGACCCGCACGAATGAGCAGTTCTTC,CASSQDGTRTNEQFF
NA,TRBD2,TRBV5-6,TRBJ2-1,TGTGCCAGCATCCAAACTAGCGGGAGCCGCAATGAGCAGTTCTTC,CASIQTSGSRNEQFF
once,NA,TRBV28,TRBJ1-1,TGTGCCAGCTCCTCCCCATTTGGATCAGGGTCGGGAGACACTGAAGCTTTCTTT,CASSSPFGSGSGDTEAFF
NA,NA,TRBV5-1,TRBJ2-3,TGCGCCAGCAGCTTGGTTGATACAACTAGCACAGATACGCAGTATTTT,CASSLVDTTSTDTQYF
NA,TRBD2,TRBV10-3,TRBJ2-1,TGTGCCATCAGTGAGTCGTCGACTAGCGGTAATGAGCAGTTCTTC,CAISESSTSGNEQFF
NA,NA,TRBV30,TRBJ2-7,TGTGCCTGGAGTTGGAGCCCCCCCTACGAGCAGTACTTC,CAWSWSPPYEQYF
NA,NA,TRBV19,TRBJ1-2,TGTGCCAGTAGTAGCCGGATGGACACCACTAACTATGGCTACACCTTC,CASSSRMDTTNYGYTF
NA,NA,TRBV27,TRBJ2-2,TGTGCCAGCAGTTTAAGGGTACTAGATCGTACCGGGGAGCTGTTTTTT,CASSLRVLDRTGELFF
NA,NA,TRBV19,TRBJ2-3,TGTGCCAGTGCAGAACTATCAGGCACAGATACGCAGTATTTT,CASAELSGTDTQYF
NA,NA,TRBV5-1,TRBJ2-2,TGCGCCAGCAGCTTGGTCTGGGGAAGTACCGGGGAGCTGTTTTTT,CASSLVWGSTGELFF
NA,NA,TRBV5-5,TRBJ1-5,TGTGCCAGCAGCTTGCCAGAGCTCAATCAGCCCCAGCATTTT,CASSLPELNQPQHF
NA,NA,TRBV14,TRBJ1-6,TGTGCCAGCAGCCAAGCCCGGGCAGGACCCTATTCACCCCTCCACTTT,CASSQARAGPYSPLHF
NA,TRBD2,TRBV28,TRBJ2-1,TGTGCCAGCAGTGGGGCTAGCGGGAGTGATTCCAATGAGCAGTTCTTC,CASSGASGSDSNEQFF
NA,TRBD2,TRBV7-6,TRBJ2-7,TGTGCCAGCAGCCCTTCCATCCTAGCGGGAGGCGTCCACGAGCAGTACTTC,CASSPSILAGGVHEQYF
NA,NA,TRBV21-1,TRBJ2-5,TGTGCCAGCAGCAAAGTAACAACTAGCGGGCTGAAAGAGACCCAGTACTTC,CASSKVTTSGLKETQYF
few,TRBD1,TRBV7-9,TRBJ1-6,TGTGCCAGCAGCTCCCCCGGGACAGAACCTTTAGTGCTCCACTTT,CASSSPGTEPLVLHF
NA,NA,TRBV15,TRBJ2-7,TGTGCCACCAGCAGAGATGGCAAGGGAGGCGAGCAGTACTTC,CATSRDGKGGEQYF
few,NA,TRBV7-9,TRBJ1-1,TGTGCCAGCAGCTTAGGTGCGGGGGCAGGCACTGAAGCTTTCTTT,CASSLGAGAGTEAFF
NA,TRBD1,TRBV27,TRBJ2-3,TGTGCCAGCAGTCACCGGGACAGGAGCACAGATACGCAGTATTTT,CASSHRDRSTDTQYF
NA,NA,TRBV3-1/TRBV3-2,TRBJ1-3,TGTGCCAGCAGCCAAGAAGGGTTCAACACCATATATTTT,CASSQEGFNTIYF
NA,NA,TRBV3-1/TRBV3-2,TRBJ1-2,TGTGCCAGCACCCCCGACGGAAGGGGTTACACCTTC,CASTPDGRGYTF
few,NA,TRBV5-8,TRBJ1-2,TGTGCCAGCAGCTGGGGGCAGGGGTTAGGCTACACCTTC,CASSWGQGLGYTF
once,NA,TRBV3-1/TRBV3-2,TRBJ1-2,TGTGCCAGCAAAGCATCCTCAGGACTCGGGGGCTATGGCTACACCTTC,CASKASSGLGGYGYTF
NA,NA,TRBV5-5,TRBJ2-5,TGTGCCAGCAGTTCGCTACAGGGTCGGGAGACCCAGTACTTC,CASSSLQGRETQYF